These T cell receptor beta chains were read from a single sample in a study of blood T cells in healthy people across ages. TCRdb recomputed calls from the 5' RACE reads with MiXCR, one row per CDR3 protein. Of roughly 860,000 distinct CDR3 sequences listed, around 62% are singletons. Sequenced: blood. These receptors originate from a man aged 25-45 years in good health. The CDR3 runs from the conserved cysteine through the conserved F or W. A D gene is named only where the DNA matches it firmly. Only some rows state a clone size, as once, few, many or a class for expanded clones.

>-|TRBJ2-1|TRBV7-8|-
CASRSGASSYNEQFF
TGTGCCAGCCGGTCGGGGGCGAGCTCCTACAATGAGCAGTTCTTC
>-|TRBJ2-1|TRBV20-1|-
CSARPLSYNEQFF
TGCAGTGCTAGGCCCTTATCCTACAATGAGCAGTTCTTC
>-|TRBJ2-7|TRBV7-9|-
CASSLEARSYERYF
TGTGCCAGCAGCTTAGAGGCGCGTTCCTACGAGCGGTACTTC
>-|TRBJ2-7|TRBV28|-
CASSTIGSSYEQYF
TGTGCCAGCAGTACCATCGGGTCATCCTACGAGCAGTACTTC
>-|TRBJ1-2|TRBV7-3|-
CASSGPSGYTF
TGTGCCAGCAGCGGTCCGAGTGGCTACACCTTC
>-|TRBJ2-1|TRBV29-1|-
CSVETAIPYNEQFF
TGCAGCGTGGAAACCGCTATCCCCTACAATGAGCAGTTCTTC
>-|TRBJ1-1|TRBV12-3/TRBV12-4|-
CASSDRWDTEAFF
TGTGCCAGCAGCGACCGATGGGACACTGAAGCTTTCTTT
>TRBD2|TRBJ2-3|TRBV20-1|-
CSASRGGTPDTQYF
TGCAGTGCTAGTCGGGGGGGGACTCCGGATACGCAGTATTTT
>-|TRBJ2-3|TRBV9|-
CASSVVGRDTQYF
TGTGCCAGCAGCGTAGTGGGGAGGGATACGCAGTATTTT
>-|TRBJ1-6|TRBV9|-
CASSMSPNTNSPLHF
TGTGCCAGCAGCATGTCTCCAAACACCAATTCACCCCTCCACTTT
>-|TRBJ2-7|TRBV29-1|-
CSVDPSGLSYEQYF
TGCAGCGTTGACCCCTCGGGATTATCCTACGAGCAGTACTTC
>TRBD1|TRBJ2-4|TRBV20-1|-
CSAQPGGKNIQYF
TGCAGTGCTCAGCCAGGGGGCAAAAACATTCAGTACTTC
>-|TRBJ2-1|TRBV4-1|-
CASRQGGHEQFF
TGCGCCAGCAGGCAGGGCGGTCATGAGCAGTTCTTC
>-|TRBJ1-6|TRBV11-1|-
CASSLVSGSDNSPLHF
TGTGCCAGCAGCTTAGTTTCGGGATCCGATAATTCACCCCTCCACTTT
>-|TRBJ2-7|TRBV3-1|-
CASSQAGGPSYEQYF
TGTGCCAGCAGCCAGGCCGGGGGGCCCTCCTACGAGCAGTACTTC
>TRBD1|TRBJ2-7|TRBV7-2|-
CASSLVPTGASYEQYF
TGTGCCAGCAGCTTAGTCCCGACAGGGGCCTCCTACGAGCAGTACTTC
>TRBD2|TRBJ2-1|TRBV5-1|-
CASGTAGTSGGYNEQFF
TGCGCCAGCGGCACGGCCGGGACTAGCGGGGGTTACAATGAGCAGTTCTTC
>TRBD1|TRBJ2-6|TRBV6-2/TRBV6-3|-
CASSYSTGESSGANVLTF
TGTGCCAGCAGTTACTCGACAGGGGAAAGCTCTGGGGCCAACGTCCTGACTTTC
>TRBD1|TRBJ1-1|TRBV2|-
CASTGGQNTEAFF
TGTGCCAGTACAGGGGGACAGAACACTGAAGCTTTCTTT
>TRBD1|TRBJ2-7|TRBV15|few
CATSREAGTAYEQYF
TGTGCCACCAGCAGAGAGGCCGGGACAGCATACGAGCAGTACTTC
>TRBD1|TRBJ1-2|TRBV3-1|-
CASSQHTGGSYGYTF
TGTGCCAGCAGCCAGCACACAGGGGGAAGCTATGGCTACACCTTC
>-|TRBJ2-3|TRBV27|-
CASSLYEGSGGGTDTQYF
TGTGCCAGCAGTTTATATGAGGGGTCAGGGGGAGGTACAGATACGCAGTATTTT
>TRBD1|TRBJ2-5|TRBV7-8|few
CASSPRDRGRGETQYF
TGTGCCAGCAGCCCTCGGGACAGGGGGCGCGGAGAGACCCAGTACTTC
>TRBD2|TRBJ2-5|TRBV27|-
CASSLYRGGTETQYF
TGTGCCAGCAGTTTATATCGGGGGGGGACGGAGACCCAGTACTTC
>-|TRBJ2-5|TRBV4-2|-
CASSQDDSQETQYF
TGTGCCAGCAGCCAAGATGACAGCCAAGAGACCCAGTACTTC
>-|TRBJ2-1|TRBV3-1|-
CASSHNGGNEQFF
TGTGCCAGCAGCCATAACGGGGGCAATGAGCAGTTCTTC
>TRBD1|TRBJ1-4|TRBV4-3|few
CASSRSGGVGQTDEKLFF
TGCGCCAGCAGCCGCTCCGGAGGGGTGGGACAGACGGATGAAAAACTGTTTTTT
>-|TRBJ1-6|TRBV5-6|-
CASRSGAENSPLHF
TGTGCCAGCAGATCCGGGGCCGAGAATTCACCCCTCCACTTT
>-|TRBJ2-3|TRBV20-1|-
CSAPIGPTSDTQYF
TGCAGTGCCCCTATAGGGCCAACATCAGATACGCAGTATTTT
>-|TRBJ1-2|TRBV7-8|-
CASSSTTNYGYTF
TGTGCCAGCAGTTCCACTACAAACTATGGCTACACCTTC
>TRBD1|TRBJ1-2|TRBV27|-
CASSSTTGLSYGYTF
TGTGCCAGCAGTTCCACGACAGGGTTAAGCTATGGCTACACCTTC
>-|TRBJ2-5|TRBV5-4|few
CASGQTFQETQYF
TGTGCCAGCGGACAGACCTTCCAAGAGACCCAGTACTTC
>TRBD1|TRBJ2-3|TRBV12-3/TRBV12-4|-
CASREDRGQRPQYF
TGTGCCAGCAGGGAAGACAGGGGGCAACGACCGCAGTATTTT
>TRBD1|TRBJ2-4|TRBV5-1|once
CASSLAGSVTGGNIQYF
TGCGCCAGCAGCTTGGCCGGGAGTGTGACAGGGGGAAACATTCAGTACTTC
>TRBD1|TRBJ1-6|TRBV25-1|few
CASSDRTGSGLNSPLHF
TGTGCCAGCAGTGATAGGACAGGGAGCGGCCTTAATTCACCCCTCCACTTT
>-|TRBJ2-7|TRBV14|-
CASSQGKGWTYEQYF
TGTGCCAGCAGCCAAGGGAAGGGATGGACCTACGAGCAGTACTTC
>TRBD2|TRBJ2-5|TRBV20-1|few
CSANEPRAGGQETQYF
TGCAGTGCTAACGAGCCTCGAGCGGGGGGCCAAGAGACCCAGTACTTC
>TRBD2|TRBJ2-3|TRBV4-2|-
CASSQDDPSSGQPPGTDTQYF
TGTGCCAGCAGCCAAGACGACCCCTCTAGCGGCCAACCTCCCGGCACAGATACGCAGTATTTT
>-|TRBJ2-7|TRBV18|-
CASSPGGYAYEQYF
TGTGCCAGCTCACCAGGCGGTTATGCTTACGAGCAGTACTTC
>TRBD1|TRBJ2-1|TRBV12-3/TRBV12-4|few
CASSSGQGSEQFF
TGTGCCAGCAGTTCGGGACAGGGAAGTGAGCAGTTCTTC
>-|TRBJ1-5|TRBV7-9|-
CASSFNPGPQHF
TGTGCCAGCAGCTTTAATCCGGGGCCCCAGCATTTT
>TRBD1|TRBJ2-7|TRBV6-2/TRBV6-3|-
CASIGTGASYEQYF
TGTGCCAGCATAGGGACAGGGGCATCCTACGAGCAGTACTTC
>-|TRBJ1-2|TRBV15|-
CATSRDLGIPSYGYTF
TGTGCCACCAGCAGAGATCTCGGGATTCCTAGCTATGGCTACACCTTC
>TRBD1|TRBJ2-3|TRBV12-3/TRBV12-4|-
CASRLTGTGRKDTQYF
TGTGCCAGCAGACTAACCGGGACAGGGCGAAAGGATACGCAGTATTTT
>-|TRBJ2-7|TRBV29-1|-
CSVESDYNEQYF
TGCAGCGTTGAGAGTGATTACAATGAGCAGTACTTC
>-|TRBJ2-7|TRBV10-3|-
CAISAVIYYEQYF
TGTGCCATCAGTGCAGTAATATACTACGAGCAGTACTTC
>TRBD2|TRBJ2-3|TRBV9|-
CASSVREGSDTQYF
TGTGCCAGCAGCGTAAGGGAGGGATCCGATACGCAGTATTTT
>-|TRBJ2-5|TRBV12-3/TRBV12-4|few
CASRPTDSQETQYF
TGTGCCAGCAGACCAACGGACAGCCAAGAGACCCAGTACTTC
>-|TRBJ2-1|TRBV11-3|-
CASSRSLPGSYNEQFF
TGTGCCAGCAGCCGCTCTCTTCCGGGTTCCTACAATGAGCAGTTCTTC
>-|TRBJ1-2|TRBV9|few
CASSVGGRPDRLRGYTF
TGTGCCAGCAGCGTAGGGGGCAGGCCAGACAGGTTGCGTGGCTACACCTTC